This T cell receptor (beta chain) was identified in a study of T cells in Graves' hyperthyroidism and ophthalmopathy (dated by TCRdb to about 2019). Broadly, across the study: Peripheral blood was sampled at the time of initial diagnosis, prior to any treatment. To identify distinguishing TCR V-J signatures, a discovery cohort of around 100 patients was used, comprising 43 with Graves' ophthalmopathy and around 57 with stable Graves' hyperthyroidism. Whether ophthalmopathy could be predicted prospectively was tested in an independent validation cohort made up of approximately 19 hyperthyroidism patients plus 17 patients who later progressed to ophthalmopathy. The 100 or so discovery patients were randomly divided into training and test sets at a 7:3 ratio. The study also compared thyroid tissue and blood T-cell repertoires from about six Graves' hyperthyroidism patients. After blood sampling, hyperthyroidism patients were treated with methimazole at a starting dose of 30 mg daily, and ophthalmopathy patients were treated with high-dose intravenous methylprednisolone. The paper reports TCR Vbeta CDR3 sequencing of some 140 peripheral blood samples: approximately 41 ophthalmopathy, fewer than 85 hyperthyroidism and around 17 progressor patients. General findings and caveats noted by the study authors: During validation, the model predicted progression to ophthalmopathy a median of approximately 6 months ahead of onset, with around 71% sensitivity and roughly 72% specificity. A 13 V-J signature model separated ophthalmopathy from stable hyperthyroidism, with approximately 87% sensitivity and 81.08% specificity in cross-validation and 80%/75% in testing. Most expanded thyroid clonotypes (frequency above 0.001) were also found in blood, which suggests that blood repertoires may mirror thyroid immune responses. No statistical method was used to fix the sample size in advance, and group allocation was not hidden from the investigators.

With regard to this clonotype: Its antigen specificity is not known. The record has no base qualities; no much larger clone is one base away.

V loses 1 base, J loses 7 bases, and the germline ends lie 10 bases apart. Sequences MNHEY (CDR1) and SVGAGI (CDR2) are obtained from the germline V gene. The CDR3, cysteine through phenylalanine, is 14 amino acids long. CDR3 DNA is the only sequence kept; it has 42 bases, read in frame from the first base. The TCR beta CDR3 regions were amplified from RNA transcripts. For the first round of RT-PCR on the TCR CDR3, the HTBI primer set was used together with the Qiagen OneStep RT-PCR kit. Libraries were constructed in a second round of multiplex PCR, after which size selection and purification were performed. Sequencing of the libraries was done on an Illumina HiSeq2000 using paired-end 100 bp reads. In the source study's methods: Raw data were processed with SOAPnuke, discarding reads with adapters, uncalled bases, mean Phred below 15, or no exact constant-primer or identifier match. High-quality paired reads were merged with COPE v1.2.5, and unique nucleotide sequences were defined as clonotypes. MiTCR v1.1 was used to align the clonotypes against IMGT TRBV, TRBD and TRBJ reference segments. Only V-J combinations with frequency above 0.0001, covering approximately 99% of repertoires, were analysed. The TCS score was defined as the ratio of F50 (clonal expansion) to E x V (chaos), calculated using BLOSUM62-based TCRdist between CDR3 peptides within each V-J. Welch's t-statistics and random forest reduced 500 to 650 V-J features to about 13, which were used in a naive Bayes classifier (R e1071). The public reads were run again by TCRdb, first through fastp at Q25 and then through MiXCR, and only productive beta chains were kept. Each CDR3 protein gets just one entry, which takes the most common genes and DNA from the rows behind it. The V and J calls and clone size come from TCRdb's table, not from the authors' own analysis. For this sample the table gives about 290,000 distinct CDR3 sequences, of which about 16% were detected only once. The ten largest account for 30% to 35% of the sample.

Hyperthyroidism patients were newly diagnosed, with disease duration under 2 months, and aged 18 to 65 years. The study excluded patients with uncontrolled infections, other autoimmune diseases, pregnancy or lactation. Diagnoses were established on the basis of clinical symptoms, serum thyroxine and TRAb, thyroid ultrasound, and orbital computed tomography. Blood from progressor patients was drawn when they were first diagnosed with hyperthyroidism, before any ophthalmopathy symptoms appeared. PBMCs were isolated from more than 8 ml of fresh peripheral blood by Ficoll-Paque density gradient centrifugation. Patients classed as progressors first received a Graves' hyperthyroidism diagnosis and then went on to develop ophthalmopathy during follow-up. Total RNA was extracted using Trizol reagent, and RNA quality was assessed on an Agilent 2100 Bioanalyzer.

The V and J segments used are TRBV6-5 and TRBJ2-2, with no D gene named confidently. Sequencing used blood. This receptor was identified in a woman aged 45-65 years with Graves' hyperthyroidism that later progressed to Graves' ophthalmopathy. The nucleotides read TGTGCCAGCAGTTACTGGGCGGAGAGCGGGGAGCTGTTTTTT. Its product reads: CASSYWAESGELFF.